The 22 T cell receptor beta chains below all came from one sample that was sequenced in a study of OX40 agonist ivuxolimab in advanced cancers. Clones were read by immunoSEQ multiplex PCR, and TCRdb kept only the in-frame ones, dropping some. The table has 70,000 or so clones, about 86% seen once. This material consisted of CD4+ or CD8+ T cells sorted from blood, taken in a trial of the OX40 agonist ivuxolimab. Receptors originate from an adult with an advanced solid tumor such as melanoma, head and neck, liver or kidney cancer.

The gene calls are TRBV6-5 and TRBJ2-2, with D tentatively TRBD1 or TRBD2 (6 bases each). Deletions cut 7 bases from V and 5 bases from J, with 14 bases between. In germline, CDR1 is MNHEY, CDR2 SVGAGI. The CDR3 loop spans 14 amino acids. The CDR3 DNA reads TGTGCCAGCAAGTGGGGGGCGGGAACCGGGGAGCTGTTTTTT. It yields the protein CASKWGAGTGELFF.

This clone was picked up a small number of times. The CDR3: CASSQGAVGGTHYTGELFF. Here the CDR3 DNA reads TGCGCCAGCAGCCAAGGGGCGGTGGGGGGGACTCATTACACCGGGGAGCTGTTTTTT. The chain carries TRBV4-3 and TRBJ2-2, with TRBD2 matching 7 bases. From germline, CDR1 is LGHNA and CDR2 YSLEER. CDR3 size: 19 residues. With 1 base clipped from V and 3 bases from J, the junction kept 14 bases outside the gene matches.

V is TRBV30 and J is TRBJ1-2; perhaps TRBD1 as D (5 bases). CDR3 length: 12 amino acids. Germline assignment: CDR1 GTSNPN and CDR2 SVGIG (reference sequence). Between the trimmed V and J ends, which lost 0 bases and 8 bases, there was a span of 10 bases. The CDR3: CAWSVRRGGYTF. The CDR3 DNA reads TGTGCCTGGAGTGTCAGGCGGGGGGGCTACACCTTC.

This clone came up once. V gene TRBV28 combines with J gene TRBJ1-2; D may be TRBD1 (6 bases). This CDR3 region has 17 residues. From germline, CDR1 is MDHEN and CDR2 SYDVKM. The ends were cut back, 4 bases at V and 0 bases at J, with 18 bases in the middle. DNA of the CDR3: TGTGCCAGCAGTTCGCCCGAGGGGGGTTCAGCTAACTATGGCTACACCTTC. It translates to CASSSPEGGSANYGYTF.

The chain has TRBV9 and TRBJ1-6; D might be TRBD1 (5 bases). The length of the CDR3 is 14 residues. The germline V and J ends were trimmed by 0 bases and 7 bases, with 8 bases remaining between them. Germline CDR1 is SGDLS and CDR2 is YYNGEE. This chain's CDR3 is CASSVARVNSPLHF. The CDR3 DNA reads TGTGCCAGCAGCGTAGCCAGGGTCAATTCACCCCTCCACTTT.

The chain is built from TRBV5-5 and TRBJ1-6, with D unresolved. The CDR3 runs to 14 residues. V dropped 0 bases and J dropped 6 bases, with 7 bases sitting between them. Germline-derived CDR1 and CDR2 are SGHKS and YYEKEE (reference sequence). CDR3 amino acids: CASSLAGVNSPLHF. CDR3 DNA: TGTGCCAGCAGCTTGGCCGGGGTTAATTCACCCCTCCACTTT.

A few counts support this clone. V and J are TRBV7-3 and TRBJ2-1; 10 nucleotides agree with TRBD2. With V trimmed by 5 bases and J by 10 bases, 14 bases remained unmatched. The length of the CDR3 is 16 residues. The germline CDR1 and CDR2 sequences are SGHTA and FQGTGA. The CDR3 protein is CASSPIAGGTIGEQFF. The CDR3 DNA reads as TGTGCCAGCAGCCCCATAGCGGGAGGCACGATCGGGGAGCAGTTCTTC.

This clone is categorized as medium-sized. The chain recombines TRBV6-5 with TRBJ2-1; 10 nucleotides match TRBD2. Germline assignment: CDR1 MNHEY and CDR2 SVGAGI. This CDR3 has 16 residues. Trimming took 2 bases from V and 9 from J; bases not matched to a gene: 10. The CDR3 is CASSYRTSGPHAEQFF. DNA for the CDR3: TGTGCCAGCAGTTACAGGACTAGCGGACCTCACGCTGAGCAGTTCTTC.

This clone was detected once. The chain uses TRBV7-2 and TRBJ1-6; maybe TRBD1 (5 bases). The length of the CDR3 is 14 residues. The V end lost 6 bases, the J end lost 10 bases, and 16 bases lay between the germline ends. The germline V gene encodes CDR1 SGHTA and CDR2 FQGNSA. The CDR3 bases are TGTGCCAGCAGACGGGCGGGAGGGGAGTCACCCCTCCACTTT. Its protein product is CASRRAGGESPLHF.

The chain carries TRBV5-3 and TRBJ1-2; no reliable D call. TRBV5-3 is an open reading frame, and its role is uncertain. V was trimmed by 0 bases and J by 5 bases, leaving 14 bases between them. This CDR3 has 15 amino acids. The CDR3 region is CARSLESVLRYGYTF. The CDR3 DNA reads TGTGCCAGAAGCTTGGAGTCGGTTTTGCGATATGGCTACACCTTC.

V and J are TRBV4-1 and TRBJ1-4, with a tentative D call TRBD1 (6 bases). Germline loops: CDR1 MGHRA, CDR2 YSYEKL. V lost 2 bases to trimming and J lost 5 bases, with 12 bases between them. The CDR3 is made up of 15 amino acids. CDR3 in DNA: TGCGCCAGCAGCCAAATACAGGGTCGAAATGAAAAACTGTTTTTT. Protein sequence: CASSQIQGRNEKLFF.

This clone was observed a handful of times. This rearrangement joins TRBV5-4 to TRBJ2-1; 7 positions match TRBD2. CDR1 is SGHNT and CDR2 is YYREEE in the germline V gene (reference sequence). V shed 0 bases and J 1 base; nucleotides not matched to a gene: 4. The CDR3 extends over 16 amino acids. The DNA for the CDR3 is TGTGCCAGCAGCTTGGCCCCGCGGGGGTCCTACAATGAGCAGTTCTTC. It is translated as CASSLAPRGSYNEQFF.

The CDR3 region is CASSLRGQETQYF. The CDR3 DNA follows: TGTGCCAGCAGCTTGAGGGGCCAAGAGACCCAGTACTTC. The chain has TRBV5-6 and TRBJ2-5, with D tentatively TRBD1 (5 bases). Trimming removed 1 base at V and 1 base at J, with 5 bases between. The CDR3 sequence is 13 residues long. Germline CDR1 reads SGHDT; CDR2 reads YYEEEE.

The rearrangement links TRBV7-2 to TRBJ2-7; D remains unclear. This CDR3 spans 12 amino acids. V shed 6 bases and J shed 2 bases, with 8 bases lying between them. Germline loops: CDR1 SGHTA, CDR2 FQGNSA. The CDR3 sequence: CASSAPAYEQYF. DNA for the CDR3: TGTGCCAGCAGTGCGCCAGCCTACGAGCAGTACTTC. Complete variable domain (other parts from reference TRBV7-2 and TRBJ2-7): GAGVSQSPSNKVTEKGKDVELRCDPISGHTALYWYRQSLGQGLEFLIYFQGNSAPDKSGLPSDRFSAERTGGSVSTLTIQRTQQEDSAVYLCASSAPAYEQYFGPGTRLTVT.

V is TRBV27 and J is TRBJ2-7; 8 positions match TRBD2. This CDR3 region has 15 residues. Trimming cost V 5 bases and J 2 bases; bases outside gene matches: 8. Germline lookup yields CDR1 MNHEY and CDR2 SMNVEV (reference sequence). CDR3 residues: CASSSVTSGPYEQYF. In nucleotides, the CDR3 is TGTGCCAGCAGTAGCGTTACTAGCGGACCCTACGAGCAGTACTTC.

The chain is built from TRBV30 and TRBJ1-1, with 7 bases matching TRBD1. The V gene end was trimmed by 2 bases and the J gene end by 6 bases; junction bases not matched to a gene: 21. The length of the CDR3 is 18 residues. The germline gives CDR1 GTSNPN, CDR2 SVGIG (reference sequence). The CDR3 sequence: CAWSPRQGSGLGTAEAFF. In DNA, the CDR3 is TGTGCCTGGAGTCCCCGACAGGGAAGTGGGCTTGGTACGGCTGAAGCTTTCTTT. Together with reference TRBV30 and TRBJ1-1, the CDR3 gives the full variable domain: SQTIHQWPATLVQPVGSPLSLECTVEGTSNPNLYWYRQAAGRGLQLLFYSVGIGQISSEVPQNLSASRPQDRQFILSSKKLLLSDSGFYLCAWSPRQGSGLGTAEAFFGQGTRLTVV.

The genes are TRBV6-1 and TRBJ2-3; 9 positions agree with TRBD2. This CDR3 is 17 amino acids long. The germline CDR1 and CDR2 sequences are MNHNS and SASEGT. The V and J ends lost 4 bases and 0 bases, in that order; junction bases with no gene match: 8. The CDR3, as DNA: TGTGCCAGCAGTGCTCAGGGACTAGCAGGTAGCACAGATACGCAGTATTTT. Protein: CASSAQGLAGSTDTQYF.

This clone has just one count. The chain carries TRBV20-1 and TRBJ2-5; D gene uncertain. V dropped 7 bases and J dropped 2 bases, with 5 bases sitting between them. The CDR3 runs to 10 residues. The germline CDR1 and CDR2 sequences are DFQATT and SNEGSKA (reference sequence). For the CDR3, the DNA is TGCAGTGTCGAACAAGAGACCCAGTACTTC. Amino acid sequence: CSVEQETQYF.

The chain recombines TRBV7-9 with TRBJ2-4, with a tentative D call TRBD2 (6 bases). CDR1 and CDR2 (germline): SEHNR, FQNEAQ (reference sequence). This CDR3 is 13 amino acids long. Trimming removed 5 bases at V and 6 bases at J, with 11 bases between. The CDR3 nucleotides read TGTGCCAGCAGCCCCCCCGGGGGAAACATTCAGTACTTC. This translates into CASSPPGGNIQYF. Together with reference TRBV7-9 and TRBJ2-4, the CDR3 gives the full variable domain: DTGVSQNPRHKITKRGQNVTFRCDPISEHNRLYWYRQTLGQGPEFLTYFQNEAQLEKSRLLSDRFSAERPKGSFSTLEIQRTEQGDSAMYLCASSPPGGNIQYFGAGTRLSVL.

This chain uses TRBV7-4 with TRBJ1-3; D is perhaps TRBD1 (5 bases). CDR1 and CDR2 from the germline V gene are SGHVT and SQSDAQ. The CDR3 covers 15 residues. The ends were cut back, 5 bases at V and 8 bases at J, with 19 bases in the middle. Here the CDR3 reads CASSGTGATRDTIYF. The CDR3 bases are TGTGCCAGCAGCGGTACCGGGGCCACTCGGGACACCATATATTTT.

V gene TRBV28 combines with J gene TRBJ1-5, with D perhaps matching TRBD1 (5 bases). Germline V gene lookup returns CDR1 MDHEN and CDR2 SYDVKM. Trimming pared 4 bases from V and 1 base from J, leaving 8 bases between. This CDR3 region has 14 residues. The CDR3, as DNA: TGTGCCAGCAGTTCGGGGGGAAGCAATCAGCCCCAGCATTTT. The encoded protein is CASSSGGSNQPQHF.

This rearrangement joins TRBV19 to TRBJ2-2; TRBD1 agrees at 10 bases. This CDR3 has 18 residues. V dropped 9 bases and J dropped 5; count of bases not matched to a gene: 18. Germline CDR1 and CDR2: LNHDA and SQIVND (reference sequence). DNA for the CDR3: TGTGCCAGCACCCGGCGGGGTTCCGGGACAGGGGATACCGGGGAGCTGTTTTTT. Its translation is CASTRRGSGTGDTGELFF.